What follows are 18 T cell receptor beta chains derived from one specimen sequenced in a study of identifying expanded T cells in peripheral blood. The method was immunoSEQ multiplex PCR; TCRdb's version includes in-frame clones alone and lacks a portion of them. The sample yields approximately 110,000 clones, roughly 91% seen once. Specimen: blood. The origin of the receptors is a person aged 18 to 75 in good health.

The chain is built from TRBV6-5 and TRBJ1-2; TRBD1 matches 8 bases. With V trimmed by 7 bases and J by 4 bases, 2 bases remained unmatched. Germline V CDR1 and CDR2: MNHEY, SVGAGI. The CDR3 length is 12 residues. The DNA for the CDR3 is TGTGCCAGCAATGACAGGGGCTATGGCTACACCTTC. Protein: CASNDRGYGYTF.

The chain is built from TRBV12-5 and TRBJ2-7; D not certain. V was trimmed by 0 bases and J by 5 bases, leaving 17 bases between them. Germline-derived CDR1 and CDR2 are LGHNT and FRNRAP. CDR3 length: 16 residues. This CDR3 is CASGLVLSGIGDEQYF. The DNA of the CDR3 is TGTGCTAGTGGTTTGGTACTCTCCGGAATTGGCGACGAGCAGTACTTC.

V and J are TRBV27 and TRBJ1-4; 7 bases line up with TRBD1. Germline assignment: CDR1 MNHEY and CDR2 SMNVEV (reference sequence). The CDR3 loop spans 16 amino acids. V shed 3 bases, J shed 7 bases, and the junction held 11 bases outside the gene matches. This chain's CDR3 is CASSFNKGQWTEKLFF. DNA for the CDR3: TGTGCCAGCAGTTTCAACAAGGGACAGTGGACTGAAAAACTGTTTTTT. Looking up the rest from reference TRBV27 and TRBJ1-4 gives the full variable domain: EAQVTQNPRYLITVTGKKLTVTCSQNMNHEYMSWYRQDPGLGLRQIYYSMNVEVTDKGDVPEGYKVSRKEKRNFPLILESPSPNQTSLYFCASSFNKGQWTEKLFFGSGTQLSVL.

This clone was recorded only once. The J gene is TRBJ2-7, the V gene TRBV27; D not certain. Trimming removed 0 bases from V and 3 bases from J, with 0 bases in between. From germline, CDR1 is MNHEY and CDR2 SMNVEV (reference sequence). The CDR3 loop spans 11 amino acids. CDR3 DNA: TGTGCCAGCAGTTTATCCTACGAGCAGTACTTC. Amino acid sequence: CASSLSYEQYF.

The genes are TRBV7-6 and TRBJ2-5; 10 nucleotides line up with TRBD2. This CDR3 comprises 16 residues. Germline-derived CDR1 and CDR2 are SGHVS and FNYEAQ. V trimming: 2 bases; J trimming: 5 bases; junction bases outside the gene matches: 8. CDR3 sequence: CASSLLGLAVGETQYF. The CDR3 bases are TGTGCCAGCAGCTTACTTGGACTAGCGGTAGGGGAGACCCAGTACTTC.

In DNA, the CDR3 is TGTGCCAGCAGTTCCTATCTCGGACTAGCGGGGGGGTTGGATACGCAGTATTTT. Residues: CASSSYLGLAGGLDTQYF. The gene calls are TRBV28 and TRBJ2-3; 15 nucleotides match TRBD2. With V trimmed by 4 bases and J by 6 bases, 11 bases remained unmatched. The germline CDR1 and CDR2 sequences are MDHEN and SYDVKM. The CDR3 is 18 residues long.

The chain uses TRBV18 and TRBJ1-2; TRBD1 aligns across 8 bases. Germline trimming cut 3 bases from V and 1 base from J; bases unmatched to any gene: 1. Germline-derived CDR1 and CDR2 are KGHSH and LQKENI. The length of the CDR3 is 14 residues. The CDR3 spells CASSPDRGNYGYTF. In DNA, the CDR3 is TGTGCCAGCTCACCCGACAGGGGTAACTATGGCTACACCTTC.

This clone occurred once. V is TRBV5-1 and J is TRBJ2-3, with D uncertain. The CDR3 is 14 amino acids. Germline V gene data show CDR1 as SGHRS and CDR2 as YFSETQ. Trimming cost V 2 bases and J 2 bases, with 9 bases left between them. For the CDR3, the DNA is TGCGCCAGCAGCTTCGGGTCAGACACAGATACGCAGTATTTT. The encoded protein is CASSFGSDTDTQYF.

This chain uses TRBV28 with TRBJ2-3; TRBD1 agrees at 9 bases. Germline CDR1 MDHEN, CDR2 SYDVKM. Germline trimming cut 6 bases from V and 3 bases from J; bases unmatched to any gene: 10. The CDR3 spans 16 residues. The CDR3 spells CASRTRPGQGTDTQYF. The CDR3 DNA sequence: TGTGCCAGCAGGACGCGACCGGGACAGGGAACAGATACGCAGTATTTT.

The genes are TRBV10-3 and TRBJ2-3; 9 bases fit TRBD2. The CDR3 is made up of 16 amino acids. Germline loops: CDR1 ENHRY, CDR2 SYGVKD. The trim removed 2 bases at V and 3 bases at J, leaving 6 bases unmatched. The CDR3 reads CAISERRGGGTDTQYF. The CDR3 DNA follows: TGTGCCATCAGTGAGCGTCGCGGGGGGGGGACAGATACGCAGTATTTT.

The chain couples TRBV4-3 to TRBJ2-7; 7 positions match TRBD2. Losses at the gene ends were 1 base for V and 2 bases for J; bases not matched to a gene: 11. This CDR3 spans 17 amino acids. Germline V lookup: CDR1 LGHNA, CDR2 YSLEER. The DNA of the CDR3 is TGCGCCAGCAGCCAAGTGGCGGCGAGCGGGGCCGCCTACGAGCAGTACTTC. Residues: CASSQVAASGAAYEQYF.

The V gene is TRBV9, the J gene TRBJ2-2, with no clear D. This CDR3 contains 14 residues. Trimming cost V 2 bases and J 3 bases, with 8 bases left between them. The germline CDR1 and CDR2 sequences are SGDLS and YYNGEE. The CDR3 DNA is TGTGCCAGCAGCGTTTACCCTGACACCGGGGAGCTGTTTTTT. Translating gives CASSVYPDTGELFF.

This chain joins TRBV28 and TRBJ2-1; 7 bases line up with TRBD1. The germline V gene encodes CDR1 MDHEN and CDR2 SYDVKM. The V segment lost 5 bases and the J segment 0 bases; nucleotides outside the gene matches: 10. This CDR3 has 17 amino acids. The CDR3 DNA reads TGTGCCAGCAGTACTATTCAACAGGGGAGCTCCTACAATGAGCAGTTCTTC. It encodes CASSTIQQGSSYNEQFF.

The V call is TRBV10-3, the J call TRBJ1-1; D is perhaps TRBD1 (5 bases). Germline CDR1 reads ENHRY; CDR2 reads SYGVKD. This CDR3 comprises 14 residues. With 10 bases removed from V and 2 bases from J, the gap between germline ends came to 17 bases. CDR3 loop: CATAFGGSNTEAFF. CDR3 in DNA: TGTGCCACCGCATTTGGGGGTTCAAACACTGAAGCTTTCTTT.

This chain connects TRBV6-5 to TRBJ2-1; 11 bases agree with TRBD2. Germline values: CDR1 MNHEY, CDR2 SVGAGI. This CDR3 is built from 15 residues. The V gene end was trimmed by 6 bases and the J gene end by 4 bases; junction bases not matched to a gene: 5. The CDR3 here is CASSPGTSGYNEQFF. The CDR3, as DNA: TGTGCCAGCAGCCCGGGGACTAGCGGTTACAATGAGCAGTTCTTC.

The chain recombines TRBV4-3 with TRBJ2-5; perhaps D is TRBD1 or TRBD2 (5 bases each). The CDR3 extends over 15 amino acids. Per germline, CDR1 LGHNA and CDR2 YSLEER. Trimming cost V 1 base and J 5 bases, with 14 bases left between them. The CDR3 is CASSQGGQGWETQYF. CDR3 coding DNA: TGCGCCAGCAGCCAAGGAGGGCAGGGCTGGGAGACCCAGTACTTC.

J is TRBJ1-2 and V is TRBV5-1; D uncertain. The V gene's germline CDR1 is SGHRS and CDR2 YFSETQ. The CDR3 sequence is 12 residues long. V was pared by 4 bases and J by 6 bases, with 10 bases between. As DNA, the CDR3 is TGCGCCAGCAGCCCGGTAGCTGATGGCTACACCTTC. It encodes CASSPVADGYTF.

V gene TRBV5-6 combines with J gene TRBJ1-2, with D perhaps TRBD1 (5 bases). Looked up from germline, CDR1 is SGHDT and CDR2 is YYEEEE. V lost 2 bases, J lost 14 bases, and 16 bases lay in between. The CDR3 contains 12 residues. CDR3 coding DNA: TGTGCCAGCAGCTTATCAGGGAGGGGAACGACCTTC. Amino acids: CASSLSGRGTTF.